This T cell receptor (beta chain) was obtained from a study of OX40 agonist ivuxolimab in advanced cancers. The CDR3 covers 16 residues. CDR1 is MGHDK, CDR2 SYGVNS, per germline. J lost 8 bases, V lost 7 bases, and 19 bases had no gene match. Repertoires were generated with immunoSEQ multiplex PCR, while TCRdb's copy carries only in-frame clones and drops some. The table has roughly 34,000 clones, 65% to 80% seen once. This clone rates as medium-sized (0.01 to 0.1%). The chain joins TRBV25-1 to TRBJ1-2; TRBD1 matches at 7 bases. Here the sequenced sample was CD4+ or CD8+ T cells sorted from blood, taken in a trial of the OX40 agonist ivuxolimab. The source of this sequence is an adult with an advanced solid tumor such as melanoma, head and neck, liver or kidney cancer. The CDR3 sequence: CASTRSDRRVRRGYTF. The CDR3 DNA is TGTGCCAGCACGCGATCGGACAGGAGAGTGCGGCGAGGCTACACCTTC.